These 9 T cell receptor beta chains came from one sample sequenced in a study of blood T cell repertoires in COVID-19. Clones were sequenced by immunoSEQ multiplex PCR, and TCRdb holds only the in-frame ones, with some missing. Of roughly 240,000 clones in the sample, approximately 86% were seen once. Sequencing was done on a sample of peripheral blood. The receptors stem from a man aged 18 to 29 with active or convalescent COVID-19.

The V gene is TRBV30, the J gene TRBJ2-7, with D hard to call. This CDR3 is built from 11 residues. Trimming pared 0 bases from V and 6 bases from J, leaving 6 bases between. Germline values: CDR1 GTSNPN, CDR2 SVGIG (reference sequence). The CDR3 loop reads CAWSVHGEQYF. Written as DNA, the CDR3 is TGTGCCTGGAGTGTACATGGCGAGCAGTACTTC.

The chain joins TRBV6-2 or TRBV6-3 to TRBJ2-1; D is possibly TRBD2 (5 bases). The CDR3 extends over 14 amino acids. CDR1 MNHEY and CDR2 SVGEGT come from the germline V gene. The V end lost 2 bases, the J end lost 5 bases, and 10 bases lay between the germline ends. The CDR3 reads CASSYHQRHNEQFF. The CDR3 region has the DNA TGTGCCAGCAGTTACCACCAGCGGCACAATGAGCAGTTCTTC.

The chain is built from TRBV6-2 or TRBV6-3 and TRBJ1-5, with a tentative D call TRBD1 (5 bases). Germline CDR1 reads MNHEY; CDR2 reads SVGEGT. Trimming took off 6 bases at V and 6 bases at J, with 15 bases between the two ends. This CDR3 contains 14 residues. The CDR3, as DNA: TGTGCCAGCAGCACGAGCGGGGGTGGTCAGCCCCAGCATTTT. Translating gives CASSTSGGGQPQHF.

The V call is TRBV18, the J call TRBJ1-1; TRBD1 matches at 10 bases. The CDR3 covers 16 residues. Germline V gene data show CDR1 as KGHSH and CDR2 as LQKENI. J was trimmed by 3 bases and V by 4 bases; bases with no gene match: 8. CDR3 residues: CASSLTGTGEDTEAFF. The CDR3 nucleotides are TGTGCCAGCTCACTGACCGGGACAGGGGAGGACACTGAAGCTTTCTTT.

This sequence joins TRBV5-1 and TRBJ2-7; no definite D call. V lost 5 bases and J lost 5, with 26 bases in between. This CDR3 contains 17 residues. Germline-derived CDR1 and CDR2 are SGHRS and YFSETQ. CDR3 nucleotide sequence: TGCGCCAGCAGGAAAGGTGGTAGCCTCGCCCCCGGCGACGAGCAGTACTTC. Its protein is CASRKGGSLAPGDEQYF.

The chain couples TRBV11-2 to TRBJ2-5; 7 bases agree with TRBD2. The germline V gene encodes CDR1 SGHAT and CDR2 FQNNGV. CDR3 size: 13 residues. V dropped 4 bases and J dropped 1; count of bases not matched to a gene: 0. CDR3 nucleotides: TGTGCCAGCAGCTGGACTAGCCAAGAGACCCAGTACTTC. Protein: CASSWTSQETQYF.

In its sample, this clone was seen once. V gene TRBV10-3 combines with J gene TRBJ1-3; 9 bases align to TRBD1. The ends lost 7 bases at V and 2 bases at J; junction bases unmatched: 6. Germline CDR1 and CDR2: ENHRY and SYGVKD. The CDR3 is made up of 15 amino acids. The CDR3 nucleotides are TGTGCCATCACTCAGGGGACAGGGACTGGAAACACCATATATTTT. Residues: CAITQGTGTGNTIYF.

The chain joins TRBV7-9 to TRBJ2-2; no clear D gene. CDR3 length equals 17 residues. Trimming left V 5 bases short and J 0 bases short, with 16 bases between. Looked up from germline, CDR1 is SEHNR and CDR2 is FQNEAQ (reference sequence). CDR3 amino acids: CASSLPLLSANTGELFF. For the CDR3, the DNA is TGTGCCAGCAGCCTCCCCCTCCTATCCGCGAACACCGGGGAGCTGTTTTTT.

The V gene is TRBV6-5, the J gene TRBJ2-4, with no clear D. CDR3 length: 16 amino acids. V was cut by 0 bases and J by 0 bases, with 9 bases left in between. Germline CDR1 is MNHEY and CDR2 is SVGAGI. The CDR3 loop is CASSYSLSEAKNIQYF. DNA for the CDR3: TGTGCCAGCAGTTACTCTTTATCAGAAGCCAAAAACATTCAGTACTTC.